This entry describes one TCR beta chain. Its antigen is not identified. In germline, CDR1 is MNHEY, CDR2 SVGAGI. The CDR3 length is 15 residues. V was clipped by 2 bases and J by 2 bases; unmatched bases: 5. Combining a sample-barcoded 5' primer with a J-beta primer mix, a second PCR ran for roughly 7 to 12 cycles. Every cDNA molecule carried a tag from a template-switch adaptor bearing 12 random nucleotides. TCRdb processed the 5' RACE reads anew with MiXCR; each CDR3 protein has one entry. The sample carries about 780,000 distinct CDR3 sequences, about half recorded once. This sample was included in a study of blood T cells in healthy people across ages. Study information: Template switching picked up about one barcoded beta molecule for each two T cells. General study points: Unsorted PBMC input precluded a conclusive naive versus antigen-experienced comparison.

Per individual sample, total RNA of at least 5.5 micrograms was extracted. The genes are TRBV6-5 and TRBJ1-1; 7 bases are a match to TRBD1. This TCR came from an elderly man in good health. Sequencing was performed on blood. This CDR3 reads CASSYAGQINTEAFF. In nucleotides, the CDR3 is TGTGCCAGCAGTTACGCGGGACAGATTAACACTGAAGCTTTCTTT.